This T cell receptor beta chain was recorded in a study of T cells in localized non-small cell lung cancer (dated by TCRdb to 2018 to 2020). For the wider study: The study analyzed T cell repertoires of 236 early-stage NSCLC patients, comparing tumors and uninvolved tumor-adjacent lungs. The cohort comprised roughly 220 treatment-naïve NSCLC patients with resected, localized lung tumors. A mean age of roughly 64 years was recorded for the NSCLC patients, of whom 129 were male and about a hundred were female. What the research found in general, with its limitations: Longer overall survival was associated with higher T cell density in blood, whereas shorter survival was associated with higher clonality in adjacent lung. Of the top 100 tumor clones, a median of 57 were detected in paired uninvolved adjacent lung; 28 were also among that lung's top 100. Multi-region tumor sequencing was not performed, so intratumor heterogeneity could not be excluded. Because the study design was exploratory, TCR variables were selected using unadjusted p-values without false-discovery rate correction. Uninvolved tumor-adjacent lung showed the highest T cell clonality, higher than tumor, which suggests more focused antigenic responses in the adjacent lung.

The immunoSEQ Assay was used to sequence TCR beta CDR3 regions from DNA. The authors processed their data as follows. To compute T cell density, TCR beta template counts were normalized to usable DNA, which was estimated by amplifying housekeeping genes. Using the preseqR package, richness was estimated by extrapolating to 120,000 templates for tissue samples and 400,000 templates for PBMC samples. Clonality was calculated as one minus Pielou's evenness. Tissue-enriched TCRs were identified by differential abundance testing using productive amino-acid clonotypes, minimum total count 5 and alpha 0.1. The Jaccard Index and the Morisita Overlap Index were used to quantify repertoire overlap between compartments. GLIPH clustered TCR beta CDR3s with public tetramer-defined viral CDR3s; viral motifs required at least three viral sequences plus V-gene enrichment. In TCRdb, the immuneACCESS table is reduced to in-frame sequences with V and J assigned. These tables do not hold every clone; where another copy was compared, an unresolved V gene accounts for under half, and the others remain unexplained. V and J calls and clone size are given by that table; D and trimming were obtained from the DNA. The table for this sample lists fewer than 12,000 clones; more than 75% of them were counted only once. 7.5% to 10% of the sample rests with the top ten.

At diagnosis, tumor, uninvolved tumor-adjacent lung and peripheral blood were collected and then preserved as a mix of FFPE and fresh-frozen material. For TCR repertoire profiling, blood samples were analyzed in the form of peripheral blood mononuclear cells. As regards this clone: Its antigen has not been determined. The sample holds no much larger clone one base away, and base qualities are not on file.

From a lookup of the germline V gene, CDR1 and CDR2 are MRHNA and SNTAGT. There are 16 amino acids in the CDR3, from cysteine to phenylalanine inclusive. Only CDR3 DNA remains: 48 bases, in frame from the first base. The germline V and J ends show losses of 6 bases and 4 bases respectively, and no gene match explains 9 bases of the junction. The sequencing used peripheral blood, collected before any cancer treatment. This TCR was sampled from a male donor older than 55 with stage III lung adenocarcinoma. This receptor chain uses TRBV6-4 and TRBJ2-3, and 11 junction bases match TRBD2. Here is the DNA: TGTGCCAGCAGAGCAATAGCGGGAGGGCCCCCAGATACGCAGTATTTT. It is translated as CASRAIAGGPPDTQYF.